The rows below give T cell receptor beta chains drawn from one sample of a study of cytomegalovirus exposure and HLA in healthy donors. The method was immunoSEQ multiplex PCR; TCRdb's version includes in-frame clones alone and lacks a portion of them. The sample includes roughly 140,000 clones, around four fifths of them seen just once. Sequencing was done on a sample of PBMCs. Receptor source: a boy between 2 and 15 years old in good health and CMV-seronegative. CDR3s include the opening cysteine and the closing phenylalanine or tryptophan. The order of the fields is J gene, clone size, D gene, V gene, CDR3 length, CDR3 protein, CDR3 DNA. D genes are given only for firm matches. Only part of the rows carry a size: once, few, many, or a class if the clone is expanded.

j_call: TRBJ1-5
clone_size: -
d_call: -
v_call: TRBV5-1
cdr3_length: 14
cdr3_aa: CASSLVPGDQPQHF
cdr3_nt: TGCGCCAGCAGCTTGGTTCCGGGAGATCAGCCCCAGCATTTT

j_call: TRBJ2-2
clone_size: -
d_call: TRBD2
v_call: TRBV10-3
cdr3_length: 16
cdr3_aa: CAISEFGGVNTGELFF
cdr3_nt: TGTGCCATCAGTGAGTTCGGGGGGGTGAACACCGGGGAGCTGTTTTTT

j_call: TRBJ2-5
clone_size: -
d_call: -
v_call: TRBV4-3
cdr3_length: 15
cdr3_aa: CASSLRLGLDETQYF
cdr3_nt: TGCGCCAGCAGCCTAAGACTAGGATTGGATGAGACCCAGTACTTC

j_call: TRBJ2-7
clone_size: -
d_call: TRBD2
v_call: TRBV5-4
cdr3_length: 15
cdr3_aa: CASSNTAGSSYEQYF
cdr3_nt: TGTGCCAGCAGCAACACAGCGGGGAGCTCCTACGAGCAGTACTTC

j_call: TRBJ2-3
clone_size: -
d_call: TRBD2
v_call: TRBV28
cdr3_length: 19
cdr3_aa: CASSYTVGTSRYRADTQYF
cdr3_nt: TGTGCCAGCAGTTATACCGTTGGGACTAGTCGGTATCGGGCAGATACGCAGTATTTT

j_call: TRBJ2-1
clone_size: -
d_call: TRBD1
v_call: TRBV11-3
cdr3_length: 15
cdr3_aa: CASSYLGQGALEQFF
cdr3_nt: TGTGCCAGCAGCTACCTGGGACAGGGGGCTTTAGAGCAGTTCTTC

j_call: TRBJ2-3
clone_size: -
d_call: -
v_call: TRBV6-6
cdr3_length: 14
cdr3_aa: CASKPPGGTDTQYF
cdr3_nt: TGTGCCAGCAAACCCCCAGGGGGCACAGATACGCAGTATTTT

j_call: TRBJ2-4
clone_size: -
d_call: TRBD1
v_call: TRBV7-9
cdr3_length: 16
cdr3_aa: CASSLAGQGGRNIQYF
cdr3_nt: TGTGCCAGCAGCTTAGCGGGACAGGGCGGAAGAAACATTCAGTACTTC

j_call: TRBJ2-1
clone_size: -
d_call: TRBD1
v_call: TRBV30
cdr3_length: 17
cdr3_aa: CAWSPPTPGGSYNEQFF
cdr3_nt: TGTGCCTGGAGCCCTCCTACCCCAGGGGGCTCCTACAATGAGCAGTTCTTC

j_call: TRBJ1-1
clone_size: once
d_call: -
v_call: TRBV5-6
cdr3_length: 18
cdr3_aa: CASSWGPGTIKRHTEAFF
cdr3_nt: TGTGCCAGCAGCTGGGGACCCGGGACAATAAAACGCCATACTGAAGCTTTCTTT

j_call: TRBJ2-3
clone_size: -
d_call: -
v_call: TRBV5-1
cdr3_length: 19
cdr3_aa: CASSLRRGGTLSSTDTQYF
cdr3_nt: TGCGCCAGCAGCTTGCGTAGAGGCGGGACGCTCTCTAGCACAGATACGCAGTATTTT

j_call: TRBJ1-4
clone_size: -
d_call: -
v_call: TRBV2
cdr3_length: 16
cdr3_aa: CASTQNAGNINEKLFF
cdr3_nt: TGTGCCAGCACCCAGAACGCAGGAAATATAAATGAAAAACTGTTTTTT

j_call: TRBJ1-1
clone_size: -
d_call: -
v_call: TRBV28
cdr3_length: 15
cdr3_aa: CASGQGTPPNTEAFF
cdr3_nt: TGTGCCAGCGGCCAGGGGACCCCCCCCAACACTGAAGCTTTCTTT

j_call: TRBJ1-5
clone_size: -
d_call: TRBD1
v_call: TRBV27
cdr3_length: 17
cdr3_aa: CASSSSFGTGPNQPQHF
cdr3_nt: TGTGCCAGCAGTTCTAGCTTCGGGACAGGGCCCAATCAGCCCCAGCATTTT

j_call: TRBJ2-5
clone_size: -
d_call: TRBD2
v_call: TRBV5-4
cdr3_length: 16
cdr3_aa: CASSLTRRGGLETQYF
cdr3_nt: TGTGCCAGCAGCTTGACGAGGCGGGGGGGGCTAGAGACCCAGTACTTC

j_call: TRBJ2-7
clone_size: -
d_call: -
v_call: TRBV5-1
cdr3_length: 15
cdr3_aa: CASSGSGLAPYEQYF
cdr3_nt: TGCGCCAGCAGTGGCAGTGGACTTGCGCCCTACGAGCAGTACTTC

j_call: TRBJ1-2
clone_size: -
d_call: -
v_call: TRBV4-1
cdr3_length: 14
cdr3_aa: CASSQVGREDGYTF
cdr3_nt: TGCGCCAGCAGCCAAGTGGGCAGGGAGGATGGCTACACCTTC

j_call: TRBJ1-5
clone_size: -
d_call: TRBD1
v_call: TRBV6-5
cdr3_length: 13
cdr3_aa: CASNRGLGQPQHF
cdr3_nt: TGTGCCAGCAATAGGGGGCTGGGTCAGCCCCAGCATTTT

j_call: TRBJ1-5
clone_size: -
d_call: TRBD1
v_call: TRBV4-2
cdr3_length: 15
cdr3_aa: CASSQETGNNQPQHF
cdr3_nt: TGTGCCAGCAGCCAAGAGACAGGGAACAATCAGCCCCAGCATTTT

j_call: TRBJ2-7
clone_size: -
d_call: TRBD2
v_call: TRBV28
cdr3_length: 18
cdr3_aa: CASLRTGLAGGMTYEQYF
cdr3_nt: TGTGCCAGTCTAAGAACGGGACTAGCGGGAGGGATGACCTACGAGCAGTACTTC

j_call: TRBJ2-7
clone_size: -
d_call: TRBD1
v_call: TRBV25-1
cdr3_length: 15
cdr3_aa: CASSEEGQDSYEQYF
cdr3_nt: TGTGCCAGCAGTGAAGAGGGACAGGACTCCTACGAGCAGTACTTC

j_call: TRBJ1-2
clone_size: -
d_call: TRBD1
v_call: TRBV6-5
cdr3_length: 14
cdr3_aa: CASSLTTGNYGYTF
cdr3_nt: TGTGCCAGCAGTCTTACGACAGGGAACTATGGCTACACCTTC

j_call: TRBJ2-5
clone_size: -
d_call: -
v_call: TRBV11-3
cdr3_length: 15
cdr3_aa: CASSSFGGGPETQYF
cdr3_nt: TGTGCCAGCAGCTCGTTTGGGGGGGGGCCGGAGACCCAGTACTTC

j_call: TRBJ2-7
clone_size: once
d_call: -
v_call: TRBV5-6
cdr3_length: 16
cdr3_aa: CASSAVAELLKYEQYF
cdr3_nt: TGTGCCAGCAGCGCTGTAGCGGAACTACTTAAATACGAGCAGTACTTC

j_call: TRBJ2-7
clone_size: -
d_call: TRBD1
v_call: TRBV13
cdr3_length: 15
cdr3_aa: CASRITGTGTKEQYF
cdr3_nt: TGTGCCAGCAGAATAACCGGGACAGGGACGAAGGAGCAGTACTTC

j_call: TRBJ1-5
clone_size: -
d_call: TRBD1
v_call: TRBV28
cdr3_length: 16
cdr3_aa: CASSYGGQGGLRPQHF
cdr3_nt: TGTGCCAGCAGTTATGGGGGACAGGGAGGGCTTAGGCCCCAGCATTTT

j_call: TRBJ1-5
clone_size: -
d_call: -
v_call: TRBV2
cdr3_length: 14
cdr3_aa: CASSEAFPDQPQHF
cdr3_nt: TGTGCCAGCAGTGAAGCCTTCCCGGATCAGCCCCAGCATTTT

j_call: TRBJ2-5
clone_size: -
d_call: TRBD1
v_call: TRBV4-2
cdr3_length: 15
cdr3_aa: CASSLDRGFEETQYF
cdr3_nt: TGTGCCAGCAGTCTAGACAGGGGGTTCGAAGAGACCCAGTACTTC

j_call: TRBJ1-6
clone_size: -
d_call: -
v_call: TRBV7-8
cdr3_length: 17
cdr3_aa: CASSLLGGGSYNSPLHF
cdr3_nt: TGTGCCAGCAGCTTATTGGGGGGGGGCTCCTATAATTCACCCCTCCACTTT

j_call: TRBJ1-5
clone_size: -
d_call: -
v_call: TRBV7-2
cdr3_length: 14
cdr3_aa: CASSLVGGNQPQHF
cdr3_nt: TGTGCCAGCAGCTTAGTGGGAGGGAATCAGCCCCAGCATTTT

j_call: TRBJ2-7
clone_size: once
d_call: -
v_call: TRBV7-6
cdr3_length: 18
cdr3_aa: CASSLAPMRGRTTYEQYF
cdr3_nt: TGTGCCAGCAGCTTAGCTCCCATGCGGGGCCGAACAACCTACGAGCAGTACTTC

j_call: TRBJ1-2
clone_size: -
d_call: -
v_call: TRBV27
cdr3_length: 12
cdr3_aa: CASSPLRGSYTF
cdr3_nt: TGTGCCAGCAGTCCCCTGCGCGGGAGCTACACCTTC

j_call: TRBJ2-5
clone_size: once
d_call: -
v_call: TRBV6-1
cdr3_length: 14
cdr3_aa: CASSESWTEETQYF
cdr3_nt: TGTGCCAGCAGTGAATCCTGGACAGAAGAGACCCAGTACTTC

j_call: TRBJ2-7
clone_size: few
d_call: TRBD2
v_call: TRBV7-6
cdr3_length: 15
cdr3_aa: CASSLVTSGGYEQYF
cdr3_nt: TGTGCCAGCAGCTTAGTGACTAGCGGGGGGTACGAGCAGTACTTC

j_call: TRBJ2-7
clone_size: -
d_call: -
v_call: TRBV29-1
cdr3_length: 12
cdr3_aa: CSVEKSGYEQYF
cdr3_nt: TGCAGCGTTGAAAAGTCCGGGTACGAGCAGTACTTC

j_call: TRBJ2-1
clone_size: once
d_call: -
v_call: TRBV27
cdr3_length: 15
cdr3_aa: CASSSWDSSYNEQFF
cdr3_nt: TGTGCCAGCAGTTCGTGGGACTCCTCCTACAATGAGCAGTTCTTC

j_call: TRBJ2-7
clone_size: -
d_call: TRBD1
v_call: TRBV6-6
cdr3_length: 16
cdr3_aa: CASRAPDRDWAYEQYF
cdr3_nt: TGTGCCAGCAGGGCCCCCGACAGGGATTGGGCCTACGAGCAGTACTTC

j_call: TRBJ1-1
clone_size: -
d_call: TRBD1
v_call: TRBV2
cdr3_length: 18
cdr3_aa: CASRQSRDRGLVNTEAFF
cdr3_nt: TGTGCCAGCAGACAGTCCCGGGACAGGGGTTTAGTGAACACTGAAGCTTTCTTT

j_call: TRBJ2-5
clone_size: -
d_call: -
v_call: TRBV6-5
cdr3_length: 14
cdr3_aa: CASSRGTDQETQYF
cdr3_nt: TGTGCCAGCAGCCGGGGGACAGACCAAGAGACCCAGTACTTC

j_call: TRBJ1-1
clone_size: -
d_call: -
v_call: TRBV6-6
cdr3_length: 15
cdr3_aa: CASSYPSDRNTEAFF
cdr3_nt: TGTGCCAGCAGTTACCCTTCGGACAGGAACACTGAAGCTTTCTTT

j_call: TRBJ1-2
clone_size: -
d_call: TRBD1
v_call: TRBV28
cdr3_length: 13
cdr3_aa: CASSLGQGYGYTF
cdr3_nt: TGTGCCAGCAGTCTAGGACAGGGCTATGGCTACACCTTC

j_call: TRBJ1-1
clone_size: -
d_call: -
v_call: TRBV28
cdr3_length: 14
cdr3_aa: CASSPNSKNTEAFF
cdr3_nt: TGTGCCAGCAGTCCCAACAGCAAGAACACTGAAGCTTTCTTT

j_call: TRBJ2-5
clone_size: -
d_call: -
v_call: TRBV7-9
cdr3_length: 16
cdr3_aa: CASSLDASGYRETQYF
cdr3_nt: TGTGCCAGCAGCTTAGATGCCTCCGGGTACCGAGAGACCCAGTACTTC

j_call: TRBJ2-5
clone_size: -
d_call: TRBD1
v_call: TRBV5-4
cdr3_length: 16
cdr3_aa: CASSPGQGQGQETQYF
cdr3_nt: TGTGCCAGCAGCCCCGGGCAGGGACAGGGCCAAGAGACCCAGTACTTC

j_call: TRBJ1-3
clone_size: -
d_call: -
v_call: TRBV28
cdr3_length: 16
cdr3_aa: CASSQRLRVSGNTIYF
cdr3_nt: TGTGCCAGCAGTCAGCGGTTGAGGGTATCTGGAAACACCATATATTTT

j_call: TRBJ1-3
clone_size: -
d_call: -
v_call: TRBV4-3
cdr3_length: 17
cdr3_aa: CASSQDQTPGSGNTIYF
cdr3_nt: TGCGCCAGCAGCCAAGACCAGACCCCAGGCTCTGGAAACACCATATATTTT

j_call: TRBJ2-3
clone_size: once
d_call: TRBD2
v_call: TRBV15
cdr3_length: 15
cdr3_aa: CATSTVTSGTDTQYF
cdr3_nt: TGTGCCACCAGCACTGTGACTAGCGGAACAGATACGCAGTATTTT

j_call: TRBJ1-5
clone_size: -
d_call: -
v_call: TRBV30
cdr3_length: 15
cdr3_aa: CAWSVRGAWGQPQHF
cdr3_nt: TGTGCCTGGAGTGTACGGGGGGCCTGGGGTCAGCCCCAGCATTTT

j_call: TRBJ2-3
clone_size: -
d_call: TRBD2
v_call: TRBV7-9
cdr3_length: 19
cdr3_aa: CASRRSGTRGLALTDTQYF
cdr3_nt: TGTGCCAGCAGGCGAAGCGGGACCCGGGGATTAGCCCTCACAGATACGCAGTATTTT

j_call: TRBJ2-7
clone_size: few
d_call: TRBD2
v_call: TRBV5-6
cdr3_length: 15
cdr3_aa: CASSAPGLASYEQYF
cdr3_nt: TGTGCCAGCAGCGCCCCGGGACTAGCCAGCTACGAGCAGTACTTC